The 4 T cell receptor beta chains below all came from one sample that was sequenced in a study of a mutant IDH1 vaccine in newly diagnosed glioma. As for time point: week 11, during vaccination. Each dose of the vaccine consisted of 300 ug of mutant IDH1 20-mer peptide, with topical imiquimod. These receptors have no identified antigens. Assay used: immunoSEQ multiplex PCR; TCRdb lists only in-frame clones, some missing. The table has approximately 110,000 clones, 90% seen once. The sample here was PBMCs, taken from a glioma patient whose treatment included an IDH1 peptide vaccine. These receptors all stem from a woman aged 45-65 years with glioma.

The chain couples TRBV7-2 to TRBJ2-7; a weak D match, TRBD1 (6 bases). CDR1 and CDR2 from the germline V gene are SGHTA and FQGNSA. V lost 0 bases and J 4 bases, leaving 13 bases between the germline ends. The CDR3 spans 15 residues. The CDR3 DNA follows: TGTGCCAGCAGCTTAGCGCAGGGCAGGGGTTACGAGCAGTACTTC. It encodes CASSLAQGRGYEQYF.

V is TRBV10-1 and J is TRBJ2-1; maybe TRBD1 (5 bases). This CDR3 contains 13 residues. Germline loops: CDR1 WNHNN, CDR2 SYGVQD (reference sequence). Trimming stripped 3 bases from V and 10 bases from J, with 13 bases between. In DNA form, the CDR3 reads TGCGCCAGCAGTGAAGGCAGGGTCAGCGAGCAGTTCTTC. Its translation is CASSEGRVSEQFF.

The rearrangement links TRBV25-1 to TRBJ2-2; D may be TRBD1 or TRBD2 (5 bases each). Germline loops: CDR1 MGHDK, CDR2 SYGVNS. V dropped 8 bases and J dropped 7 bases, with 20 bases sitting between them. The CDR3 has 15 amino acids. The CDR3 loop reads CASGSIEGSGGELFF. The CDR3 nucleotides are TGTGCCAGCGGAAGCATAGAGGGGTCAGGCGGGGAGCTGTTTTTT.

This clone is a singleton in its sample. For the CDR3, the DNA is TGTGCCAGCAGCTTTACAGGGAATCAGCCCCAGCATTTT. It encodes CASSFTGNQPQHF. J is TRBJ1-5 and V is TRBV11-2; tentatively, D is TRBD1 (6 bases). Germline V gene data show CDR1 as SGHAT and CDR2 as FQNNGV. V shed 3 bases and J shed 4 bases, with 7 bases lying between them. This CDR3 region has 13 residues.